Each of the 6 T cell receptor beta chains below was sequenced from the same sample in a study of beta chain features in type 1 diabetes. All of the isolated RNA was reverse transcribed, so expressed TCRB transcripts were sequenced. The table came from immunoSEQ multiplex PCR; TCRdb's copy has only in-frame clones and leaves some out. This sample has 900,000 or so clones; around a sixth occur once, and the top ten carry 0.02% to 0.03%. Sequenced sample: naive CD4+ T cells from blood. The origin of the receptors is a woman in her late teens or twenties in good health.

The chain is built from TRBV9 and TRBJ2-3; weak D call: TRBD2 (6 bases). Germline values: CDR1 SGDLS, CDR2 YYNGEE. V lost 0 bases and J lost 8, with 19 bases in between. The CDR3 covers 16 residues. The CDR3 nucleotides read TGTGCCAGCAGCGTAGCCCCGGAGGGAGTGGTGGGTACGCAGTATTTT. This codes for CASSVAPEGVVGTQYF.

This clone was counted a few times. Other DNA sequences of this sample code for an identical CDR3. The gene calls are TRBV7-2 and TRBJ2-7, with D unresolved. CDR1 and CDR2 from the germline V gene are SGHTA and FQGNSA. V gave up 0 bases and J gave up 3 bases, with 9 bases separating them. The CDR3 length is 14 residues. The CDR3 DNA reads as TGTGCCAGCAGCTTAGCGAGGACCGACTACGAGCAGTACTTC. Translating it yields CASSLARTDYEQYF. Full variable domain (remainder filled in from reference TRBV7-2 and TRBJ2-7): GAGVSQSPSNKVTEKGKDVELRCDPISGHTALYWYRQSLGQGLEFLIYFQGNSAPDKSGLPSDRFSAERTGGSVSTLTIQRTQQEDSAVYLCASSLARTDYEQYFGPGTRLTVT.

V usage is TRBV5-6 and J usage is TRBJ1-3; D remains unclear. The CDR3 loop spans 15 amino acids. V was clipped by 3 bases and J by 2 bases, with 12 bases between them. From germline, CDR1 is SGHDT and CDR2 YYEEEE. The CDR3 region is CASSSLGEPGNTIYF. The CDR3 DNA is TGTGCCAGCAGCTCCCTCGGTGAGCCTGGAAACACCATATATTTT.

CDR3 in DNA: TGTGCCACCAGCGGGCCCTCATCCCGAGTCCTGACTTTC. Translating it yields CATSGPSSRVLTF. V usage is TRBV15 and J usage is TRBJ2-6; D is unresolved. V dropped 5 bases and J dropped 13 bases, with 15 bases sitting between them. This CDR3 contains 13 residues. The germline V gene has CDR1 LNHNV and CDR2 YYDKDF (reference sequence).

The chain uses TRBV11-2 and TRBJ2-1; D remains unclear. Germline V CDR1 and CDR2: SGHAT, FQNNGV. V gave up 4 bases and J gave up 0 bases, with 4 bases separating them. The CDR3 runs to 13 residues. The CDR3 bases are TGTGCCAGCAGCTCTAGCTCCTACAATGAGCAGTTCTTC. Translating gives CASSSSSYNEQFF.

The chain couples TRBV6-6 to TRBJ1-5; D not resolved. CDR1 is MNHNY and CDR2 is SVGAGI in the germline V gene (reference sequence). The CDR3 spans 14 residues. The V gene lost 6 bases and the J gene lost 0 bases, with 9 bases spanning the gap. The CDR3 nucleotides are TGTGCCAGCAGCACCAGTTTTAGCAATCAGCCCCAGCATTTT. Its translation: CASSTSFSNQPQHF.